Each of the 2 T cell receptor beta chains below was sequenced from the same sample in a study of T cell changes during pregnancy in multiple sclerosis. The method was immunoSEQ multiplex PCR; TCRdb's version includes in-frame clones alone and lacks a portion of them. The data show around 64,000 clones, with about 90% seen just once and 0.29% held by the top ten. The sample consisted of CD4+ T cells from peripheral blood mononuclear cells, taken after pregnancy. These receptors were obtained from a female donor with multiple sclerosis, enrolled in a pregnancy study.

This clone was seen only once. CDR3 loop: CASSLSAGRGNTEAFF. DNA of the CDR3: TGTGCCAGCAGTTTATCCGCGGGGAGAGGGAACACTGAAGCTTTCTTT. The chain employs TRBV27 and TRBJ1-1; the D is unclear. Germline lookup yields CDR1 MNHEY and CDR2 SMNVEV (reference sequence). V gave up 0 bases and J gave up 1 base, with 12 bases separating them. The CDR3 has 16 residues.

The rearrangement joins TRBV10-3 to TRBJ2-7, with 7 bases lining up with TRBD1. The CDR3 runs to 13 residues. The J segment lost 2 bases and the V segment lost 11 bases, leaving 9 bases of the junction unmatched. In germline, CDR1 is ENHRY, CDR2 SYGVKD. This CDR3 reads CAVSGTVTYEQYF. The CDR3 DNA reads as TGTGCCGTCTCCGGGACAGTAACCTACGAGCAGTACTTC.